The sequence of this T cell receptor (beta chain) was determined in a study of monozygotic twins with inflammatory bowel disease. Following a re-call of the 5' RACE reads, TCRdb has one entry per CDR3 protein and lacks DNA. Here the sample table reports around 450,000 distinct CDR3 sequences. Collection yielded under 3 ml of blood per donor. From germline, CDR1 is SQVTM and CDR2 ANQGSEA. This CDR3 has 12 amino acids. The sequencing sample was made of blood. This chain joins TRBV29-1 and TRBJ2-1; TCRdb designates TRBD2, a call that cannot be tested without DNA. This TCR was sampled from a human donor with ulcerative colitis or Crohn's disease, or a healthy co-twin of an affected twin (not recorded which). CDR3 residues: CSALRAGVEQFF.